This TCR beta chain was identified during a study of blood T cell repertoires in COVID-19. CDR1 and CDR2 from the germline V gene are MNHEY and SMNVEV (reference sequence). The CDR3 is 14 residues long. Trimming left V 2 bases short and J 7 bases short, with 14 bases between. Assay: immunoSEQ multiplex PCR; the TCRdb copy retains only in-frame clones and omits some. The data hold around 110,000 clones, with 86% observed a single time. This sequence was found in a man aged 35 to 55 with acute or convalescent COVID-19. The chain carries TRBV27 and TRBJ1-1, with D possibly being TRBD1 (6 bases). Sequencing used peripheral blood. Here the CDR3 DNA reads TGTGCCAGCAGTTTAAACAGGGCCGAAATTGAAGCTTTCTTT. It codes for CASSLNRAEIEAFF.